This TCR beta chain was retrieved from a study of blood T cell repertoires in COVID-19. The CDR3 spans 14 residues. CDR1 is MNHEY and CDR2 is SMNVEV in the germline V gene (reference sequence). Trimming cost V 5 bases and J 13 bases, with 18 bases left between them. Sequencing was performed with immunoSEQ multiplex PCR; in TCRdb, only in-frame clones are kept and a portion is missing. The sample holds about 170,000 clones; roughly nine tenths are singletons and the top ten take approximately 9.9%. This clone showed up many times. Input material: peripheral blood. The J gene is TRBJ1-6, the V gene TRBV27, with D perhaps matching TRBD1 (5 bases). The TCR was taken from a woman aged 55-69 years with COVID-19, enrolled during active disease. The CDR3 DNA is TGTGCCAGCAGTCGGGGGAGGGTTGCGACTCCCCTCCACTTT. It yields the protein CASSRGRVATPLHF.